The present entry profiles one T cell receptor beta chain with its context. Which antigen it targets is not known. As the CDR3 is not closed by the conserved phenylalanine or tryptophan, this likely results from a read error. The data were taken from a study of tumor-infiltrating lymphocytes in primary liver carcinoma (dated by TCRdb to about 2017). About the investigation overall: Hepatocellular carcinoma (four) or combined HCC and intrahepatic cholangiocarcinoma (one) was present in the five patients, who were three men and two women aged 30 to 69 years. Roughly 3.5 to 8 million productive TCRbeta reads were obtained per sample, and no significant difference in read depth was found between tissue types. The five patients had tumors staged T1-T3 N0M0, with maximum diameters ranging from roughly 4 to 10 cm. To link TCRbeta repertoire diversity to the local molecular phenotype, the 20 to 25 tumor region samples were profiled with Agilent mRNA microarrays. High reproducibility was observed for the technical replicate repertoires, with mean shared-clone rates about 0.89 and correlation coefficients above 0.95. TCRbeta repertoire sequencing covered roughly 35 specimens from 5 patients: 25 tumor regions, 5 adjacent noncancerous liver tissues and 5 peripheral blood samples. TCRbeta repertoire sequencing, expression microarrays and whole-exome sequencing were combined in the study across five regions of each liver tumor, with adjacent normal tissue and blood also included. General study outcomes and caveats: Only the TCR beta chain was sequenced, which likely underestimates true repertoire diversity because unpaired alpha chains were not captured. The top 250 clones made up a significantly larger repertoire fraction in tumors than in blood (p = 0.039). With just a few patients in the study, the authors point out that the findings should be validated in a larger study. Bulk unsorted samples precluded comparing CD4+ and CD8+ T cell repertoires. Only about 7.5-25% of top clones were found in all five regions of a tumor, suggesting spatial heterogeneity of tumor-infiltrating T cells. Repertoire overlap was found to be higher between tumor regions (mean around 35%) than between tumor-adjacent (roughly 17%) or tumor-blood (14%) pairs, consistent with antigen-driven expansion.

A constant-region primer and ProtoScript II reverse transcriptase were used to reverse-transcribe TCRbeta-specific cDNA from about 0.55 ug total RNA. Construction of the TCRbeta libraries relied on three nested rounds of multiplex PCR, following a slightly modified ARM-PCR procedure. Each of the first two PCR rounds ran for around 9 cycles and used multiplex TRBV1-TRBV30 forward primers together with a Cbeta reverse primer. Sample barcodes and Illumina adapters were added in a final 25-cycle PCR with Deep VentR polymerase. Before sequencing, amplicons of 200-500 bp were purified from gel using a QIAquick gel extraction kit. An Illumina HiSeq 2500 was used to sequence the TCRbeta amplicons with 250-bp paired-end reads. Under the source paper's analysis protocol: Trimmomatic v0.33 was used to quality-trim the reads, and FLASH v1.2.11 was used to merge paired reads so that full CDR3 sequences could be recovered. MiGEC v1.2.1b assigned V, D and J germline segments to the rearranged TCRbeta sequences. Clonotype statistics and Shannon-Wiener diversity indices were computed with VDJtools v1.0.0. To cut down on sampling bias, every analysis after diversity analysis relied on just the 250 most abundant clonotypes from each sample. TCRdb passed the public sequencing reads through fastp at Q25 and MiXCR, retaining productive beta sequences. For every CDR3 protein sequence, its rows merge into one entry that carries the most common genes and DNA. TCRdb, not the authors, supplied the V and J calls. The sample includes about 70,000 distinct CDR3 sequences, with approximately 74% observed a single time. The top ten hold around a quarter of the sample.

Without any cell sorting, total RNA and DNA were extracted together from about 19-30 mg of bulk tissue using the AllPrep DNA/RNA mini kit. Between late 2015 and 2016, a few patients in China with histopathologically diagnosed primary liver carcinoma had surgical resection. At the time of sampling, the patients had chronic HBV infection and had not received any treatment. Five spatially separated regions were sampled per tumor: superior, inferior, left-lateral and right-lateral poles, plus the tumor centre. According to histology, viable tumor cells made up more than 80% of every tumor sample. Fresh tumor and adjacent tissue pieces were bisected, with one half stored in RNAlater at -80 degrees C and the other half sent for histology. The CDR1 and CDR2 encoded by the germline V gene are SGHAT and FQNNGV. Between the V and J ends, shortened by 3 bases and 10 bases respectively, the junction contains 15 bases. The CDR3 is 14 amino acids long, termini counted. Solely the CDR3 DNA is kept, with 42 bases framed from the first base.

The sequencing input was liver tumor tissue from sampling region 4. The cell subset or site label here, explained by the study, means: tumor region T4, right-lateral pole. The receptor was isolated from a middle-aged man with primary liver carcinoma and hepatitis B virus infection. Recombination connected TRBV11-2 to TRBJ1-4; matching of 5 bases hints at TRBD1 as the D gene. Read as DNA, the sequence is TGTGCCAGCAGCTTTGAGGTTGGGGACGGAAAACTGTTTTTA. It translates to CASSFEVGDGKLFL.